The present T cell receptor beta chain was sequenced within a study of T cells in Graves' hyperthyroidism and ophthalmopathy. CDR1 is GTSNPN, CDR2 SVGIG, per germline (reference sequence). Between the trimmed V and J ends, which lost 2 bases and 6 bases, there was a span of 16 bases. The CDR3 length is 15 residues. Findings of the study overall: In blood, most of the thyroid clonotypes expanded above 0.001 were also present.

Every diagnosis used clinical symptoms, serum thyroxine and TRAb, thyroid ultrasound and orbital computed tomography. PBMCs were sourced from more than 9 ml fresh peripheral blood. Using RNA transcripts as the source, TCR beta CDR3 regions were amplified. The HTBI primer set drove a first-round RT-PCR of the TCR CDR3. TCRdb re-analysed the multiplex PCR reads in MiXCR, keeping a single row per CDR3 protein. Of about 740,000 distinct CDR3 sequences in the sample, about 15% were seen once. This clonotype was recorded at least ten times. The target antigen is unknown. The receptor's source is a woman aged 18-30 years with Graves' hyperthyroidism. Sequenced input: blood. The V and J genes are TRBV30 and TRBJ2-2; the D gene is possibly TRBD2 (5 bases). CDR3 nucleotides: TGTGCCTGGAGTCGAGGGTTACTCGCCGCCGGGGAGCTGTTTTTT. Residues: CAWSRGLLAAGELFF.